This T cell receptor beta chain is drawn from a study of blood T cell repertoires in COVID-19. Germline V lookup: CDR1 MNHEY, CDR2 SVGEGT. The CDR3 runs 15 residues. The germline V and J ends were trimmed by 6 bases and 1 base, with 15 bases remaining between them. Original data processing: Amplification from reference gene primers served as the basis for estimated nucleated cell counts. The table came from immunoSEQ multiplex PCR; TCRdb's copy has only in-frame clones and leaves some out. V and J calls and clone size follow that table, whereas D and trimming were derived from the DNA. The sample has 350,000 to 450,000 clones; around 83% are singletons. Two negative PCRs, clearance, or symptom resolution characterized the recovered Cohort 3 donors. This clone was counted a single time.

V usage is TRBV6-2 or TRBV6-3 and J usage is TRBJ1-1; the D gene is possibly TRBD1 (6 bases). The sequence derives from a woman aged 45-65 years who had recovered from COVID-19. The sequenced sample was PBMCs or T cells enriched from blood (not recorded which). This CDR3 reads CASSAFGQPNTEAFF. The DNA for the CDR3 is TGTGCCAGCAGCGCTTTCGGACAGCCGAACACTGAAGCTTTCTTT.